This TCR beta chain is drawn from a study of blood T cell repertoires in COVID-19. Study background: Sample material is recorded as cDNA or gDNA derived from T cells, B-cell-depleted T cells, or PBMCs.

Study processing details: Amplification with reference gene primers provided the estimates of nucleated cell counts. Some clones are missing from TCRdb's copy, which holds only in-frame ones; the method was immunoSEQ multiplex PCR. V, J and clone size reflect that table, while D and trimming were determined from the DNA. The table lists roughly 230,000 clones, about four fifths of them singletons. CDR3 length: 13 amino acids. V was clipped by 4 bases and J by 4 bases, with 10 bases between them. CDR1 is SGHVS and CDR2 is FNYEAQ in the germline V gene. This TCR was recovered from a woman at least 80 years old with acute or convalescent COVID-19. Sequencing was carried out using peripheral blood. The V call is TRBV7-6, the J call TRBJ2-5; the D gene is possibly TRBD2 (6 bases). CDR3 in amino acids: CASSSGVRETQYF. The CDR3 DNA reads TGTGCCAGCAGCTCGGGAGTCCGAGAGACCCAGTACTTC.